These 5 T cell receptor beta chains originate from one sample sequenced in a study of blood T cell repertoires in COVID-19. The repertoire was sequenced with immunoSEQ multiplex PCR; TCRdb's copy has only in-frame clones and lacks some. The sample lists more than 300,000 clones; around nine tenths were seen once. The sequenced material came from peripheral blood. Every receptor here comes from a woman aged 25 to 39 with COVID-19, enrolled during active disease.

The chain carries TRBV19 and TRBJ1-1; D is perhaps TRBD1 (5 bases). Trimming took off 2 bases at V and 7 bases at J, with 8 bases between the two ends. Germline V gene lookup returns CDR1 LNHDA and CDR2 SQIVND (reference sequence). CDR3 length equals 12 residues. CDR3 in DNA: TGTGCCAGTAGTATAATGCAGGGTGAAGCTTTCTTT. Amino acid sequence: CASSIMQGEAFF.

The genes are TRBV10-3 and TRBJ1-6; D perhaps matches TRBD1 (6 bases). In germline, CDR1 is ENHRY, CDR2 SYGVKD. The germline V and J ends were trimmed by 3 bases and 16 bases, with 19 bases remaining between them. This CDR3 comprises 14 residues. The DNA for the CDR3 is TGTGCCATCAGTGACGTCCTCACAGGGACCTGGCTCCACTTT. Amino acids: CAISDVLTGTWLHF.

V and J are TRBV2 and TRBJ2-3; D ambiguous. Trimming stripped 7 bases from V and 4 bases from J, with 9 bases between. Germline V CDR1 and CDR2: SNHLY, FYNNEI. The CDR3 totals 12 residues. Here the CDR3 reads CASTLTADTQYF. The CDR3 nucleotides are TGTGCCAGCACCCTTACGGCAGATACGCAGTATTTT.

The chain couples TRBV19 to TRBJ1-1; TRBD1 is a possible D gene (6 bases). The V gene lost 5 bases and the J gene lost 3 bases, with 10 bases spanning the gap. This CDR3 region has 13 residues. CDR1 and CDR2 (germline): LNHDA, SQIVND (reference sequence). CDR3 region: CASSWTEYTEAFF. In DNA form, the CDR3 reads TGTGCCAGTAGTTGGACAGAATACACTGAAGCTTTCTTT.

This chain connects TRBV6-2 or TRBV6-3 to TRBJ2-4, with TRBD2 matching over 10 bases. Germline lookup yields CDR1 MNHEY and CDR2 SVGEGT. Trimming took 2 bases from V and 3 from J; bases not matched to a gene: 13. This CDR3 has 19 amino acids. The CDR3 region is CASSYKLAGAVPFKNIQYF. CDR3 coding DNA: TGTGCCAGCAGTTACAAGCTAGCGGGGGCGGTACCCTTCAAAAACATTCAGTACTTC.